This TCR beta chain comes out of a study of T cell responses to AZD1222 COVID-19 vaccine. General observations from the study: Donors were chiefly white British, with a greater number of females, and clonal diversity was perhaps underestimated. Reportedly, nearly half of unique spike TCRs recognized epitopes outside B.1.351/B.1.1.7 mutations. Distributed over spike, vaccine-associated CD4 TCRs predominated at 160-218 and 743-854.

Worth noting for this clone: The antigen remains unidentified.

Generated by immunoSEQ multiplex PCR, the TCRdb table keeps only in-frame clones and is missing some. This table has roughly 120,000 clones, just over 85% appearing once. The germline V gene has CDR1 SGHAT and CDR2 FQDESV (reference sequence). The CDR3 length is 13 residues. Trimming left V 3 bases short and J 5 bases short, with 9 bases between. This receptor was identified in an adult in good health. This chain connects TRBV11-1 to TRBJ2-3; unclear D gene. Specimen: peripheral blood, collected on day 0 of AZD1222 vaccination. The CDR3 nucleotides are TGTGCCAGCAGCTTCGCCGGACGAGATACGCAGTATTTT. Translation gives CASSFAGRDTQYF.